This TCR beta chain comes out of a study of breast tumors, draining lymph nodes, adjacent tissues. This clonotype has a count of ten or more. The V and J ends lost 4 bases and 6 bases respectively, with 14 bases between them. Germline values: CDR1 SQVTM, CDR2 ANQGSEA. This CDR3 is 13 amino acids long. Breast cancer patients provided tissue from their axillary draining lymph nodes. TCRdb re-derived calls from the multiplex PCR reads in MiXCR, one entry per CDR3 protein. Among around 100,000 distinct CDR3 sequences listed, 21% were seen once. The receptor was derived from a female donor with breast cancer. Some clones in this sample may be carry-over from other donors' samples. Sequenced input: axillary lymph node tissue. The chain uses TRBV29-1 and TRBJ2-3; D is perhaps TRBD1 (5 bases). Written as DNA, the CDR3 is TGCAGCGTTGGATGGGGCGCGAGGGATACGCAGTATTTT. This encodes CSVGWGARDTQYF.